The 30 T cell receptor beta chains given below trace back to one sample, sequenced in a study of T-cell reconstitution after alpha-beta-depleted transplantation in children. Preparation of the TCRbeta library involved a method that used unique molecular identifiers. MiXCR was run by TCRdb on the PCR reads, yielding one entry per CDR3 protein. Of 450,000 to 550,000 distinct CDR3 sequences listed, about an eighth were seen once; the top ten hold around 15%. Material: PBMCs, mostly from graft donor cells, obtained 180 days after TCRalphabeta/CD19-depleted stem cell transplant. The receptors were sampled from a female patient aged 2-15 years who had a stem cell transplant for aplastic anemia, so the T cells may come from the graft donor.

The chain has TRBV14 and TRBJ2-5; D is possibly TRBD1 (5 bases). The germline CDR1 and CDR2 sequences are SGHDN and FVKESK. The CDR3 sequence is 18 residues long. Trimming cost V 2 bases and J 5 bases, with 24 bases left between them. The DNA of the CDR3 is TGTGCCAGCAGCCAACCGAAGGGGATTAGGGGCCTAGGGGAGACCCAGTACTTC. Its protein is CASSQPKGIRGLGETQYF.

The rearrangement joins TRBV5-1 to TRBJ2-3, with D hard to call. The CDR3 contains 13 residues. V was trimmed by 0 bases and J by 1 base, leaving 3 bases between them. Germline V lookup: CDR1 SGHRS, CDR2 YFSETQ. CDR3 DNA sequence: TGCGCCAGCAGCTTGGAGGGCACAGATACGCAGTATTTT. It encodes CASSLEGTDTQYF.

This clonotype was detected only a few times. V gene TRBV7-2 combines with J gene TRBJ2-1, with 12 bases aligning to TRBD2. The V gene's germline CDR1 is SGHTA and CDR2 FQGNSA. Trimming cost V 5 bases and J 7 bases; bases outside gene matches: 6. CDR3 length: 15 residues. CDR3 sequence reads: CASSARLAGENEQFF. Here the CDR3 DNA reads TGTGCCAGCAGCGCTCGACTAGCGGGGGAGAATGAGCAGTTCTTC.

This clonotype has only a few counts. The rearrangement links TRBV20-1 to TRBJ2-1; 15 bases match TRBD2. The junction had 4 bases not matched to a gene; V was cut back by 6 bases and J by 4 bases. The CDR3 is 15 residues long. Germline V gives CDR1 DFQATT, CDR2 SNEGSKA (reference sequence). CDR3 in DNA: TGCAGTGCAGCAGGACTAGCGGGAGGGTACAATGAGCAGTTCTTC. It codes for CSAAGLAGGYNEQFF.

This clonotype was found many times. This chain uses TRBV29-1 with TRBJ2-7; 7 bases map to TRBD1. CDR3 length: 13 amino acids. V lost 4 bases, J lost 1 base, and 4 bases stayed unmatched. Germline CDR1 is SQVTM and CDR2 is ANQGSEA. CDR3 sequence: CSVGGQRSYEQYF. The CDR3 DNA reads TGCAGCGTTGGGGGACAGCGTTCCTACGAGCAGTACTTC.

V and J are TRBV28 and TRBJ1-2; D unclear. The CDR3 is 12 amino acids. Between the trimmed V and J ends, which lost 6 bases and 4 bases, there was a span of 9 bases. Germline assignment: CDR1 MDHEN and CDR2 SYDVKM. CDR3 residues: CASSPTLYGYTF. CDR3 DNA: TGTGCCAGCAGCCCAACGCTCTATGGCTACACCTTC.

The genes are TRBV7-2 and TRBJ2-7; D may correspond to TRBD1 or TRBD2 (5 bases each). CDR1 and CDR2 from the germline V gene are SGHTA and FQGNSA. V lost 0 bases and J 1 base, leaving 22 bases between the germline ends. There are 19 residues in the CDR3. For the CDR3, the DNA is TGTGCCAGCAGCTTAGCGCTAATATACGGGGCGAGGATGTCCTACGAGCAGTACGTC. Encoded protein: CASSLALIYGARMSYEQYV.

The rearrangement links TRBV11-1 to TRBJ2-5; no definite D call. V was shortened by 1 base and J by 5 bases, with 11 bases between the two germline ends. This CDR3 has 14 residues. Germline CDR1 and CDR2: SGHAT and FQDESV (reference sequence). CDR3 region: CASSLEVLMETQYF. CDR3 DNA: TGTGCCAGCAGCTTAGAGGTTTTAATGGAGACCCAGTACTTC.

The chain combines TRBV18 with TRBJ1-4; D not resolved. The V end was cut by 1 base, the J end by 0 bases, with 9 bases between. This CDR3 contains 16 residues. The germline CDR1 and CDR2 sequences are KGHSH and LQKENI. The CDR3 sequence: CASSPQEGTTNEKLFF. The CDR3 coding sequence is TGTGCCAGCTCACCACAGGAAGGGACAACTAATGAAAAACTGTTTTTT.

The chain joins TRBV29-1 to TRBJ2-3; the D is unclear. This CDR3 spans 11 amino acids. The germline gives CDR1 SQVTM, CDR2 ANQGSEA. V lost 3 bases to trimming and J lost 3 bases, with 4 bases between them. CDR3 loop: CSVERTDTQYF. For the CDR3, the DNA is TGCAGCGTTGAGAGGACAGATACGCAGTATTTT.

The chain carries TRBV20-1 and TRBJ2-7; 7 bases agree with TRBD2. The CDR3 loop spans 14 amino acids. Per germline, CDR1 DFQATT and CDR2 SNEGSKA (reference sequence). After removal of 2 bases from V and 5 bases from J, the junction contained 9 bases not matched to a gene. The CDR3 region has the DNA TGCAGTGCTAGAAGGGACTACCAAGGGGACGAGCAGTACTTC. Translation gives CSARRDYQGDEQYF.

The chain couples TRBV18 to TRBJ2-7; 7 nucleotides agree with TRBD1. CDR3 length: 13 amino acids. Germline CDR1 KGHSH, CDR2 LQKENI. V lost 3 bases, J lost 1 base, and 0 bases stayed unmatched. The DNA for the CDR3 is TGTGCCAGCTCACCGGGACAGTCCTACGAGCAGTACGTC. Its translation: CASSPGQSYEQYV.

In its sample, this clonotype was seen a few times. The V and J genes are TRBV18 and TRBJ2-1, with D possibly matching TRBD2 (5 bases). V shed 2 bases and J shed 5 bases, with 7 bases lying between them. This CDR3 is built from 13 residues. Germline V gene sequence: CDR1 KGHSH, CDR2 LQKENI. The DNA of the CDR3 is TGTGCCAGCTCACCAAAACTAGACAATGAGCAGTTCTTC. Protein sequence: CASSPKLDNEQFF.

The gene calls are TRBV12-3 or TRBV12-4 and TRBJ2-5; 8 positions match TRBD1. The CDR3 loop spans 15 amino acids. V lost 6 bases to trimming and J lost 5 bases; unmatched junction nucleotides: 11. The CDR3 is CASSSGTGWAETQYF. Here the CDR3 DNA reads TGTGCCAGCAGCTCCGGGACAGGCTGGGCGGAGACCCAGTACTTC.

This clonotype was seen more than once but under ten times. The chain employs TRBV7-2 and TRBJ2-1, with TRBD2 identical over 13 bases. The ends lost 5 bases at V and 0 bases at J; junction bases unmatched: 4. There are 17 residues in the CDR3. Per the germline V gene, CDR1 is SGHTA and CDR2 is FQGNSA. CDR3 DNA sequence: TGTGCCAGCAGCCGGACTAGCGGGAGCCGCTCCTACAATGAGCAGTTCTTC. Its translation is CASSRTSGSRSYNEQFF.

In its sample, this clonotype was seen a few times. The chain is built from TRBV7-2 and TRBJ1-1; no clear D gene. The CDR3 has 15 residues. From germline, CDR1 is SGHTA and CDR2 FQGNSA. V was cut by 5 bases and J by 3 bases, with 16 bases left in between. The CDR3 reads CASSTWTRADTEAFF. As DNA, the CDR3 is TGTGCCAGCAGCACCTGGACCCGGGCAGACACTGAAGCTTTCTTT.

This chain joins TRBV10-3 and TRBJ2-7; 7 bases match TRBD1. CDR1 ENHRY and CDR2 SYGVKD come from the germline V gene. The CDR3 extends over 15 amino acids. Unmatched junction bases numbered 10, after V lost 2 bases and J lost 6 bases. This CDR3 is CAISETDRMRLEQYF. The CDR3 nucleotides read TGTGCCATCAGTGAGACGGACAGGATGAGGCTCGAGCAGTACTTC.

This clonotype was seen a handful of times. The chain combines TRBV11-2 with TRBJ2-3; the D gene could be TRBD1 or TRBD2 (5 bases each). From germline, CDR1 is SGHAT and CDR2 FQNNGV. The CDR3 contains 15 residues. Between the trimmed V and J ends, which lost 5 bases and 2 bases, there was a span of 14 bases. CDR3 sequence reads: CASSPQGVFTDTQYF. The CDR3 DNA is TGTGCCAGCAGCCCCCAGGGAGTATTCACAGATACGCAGTATTTT.

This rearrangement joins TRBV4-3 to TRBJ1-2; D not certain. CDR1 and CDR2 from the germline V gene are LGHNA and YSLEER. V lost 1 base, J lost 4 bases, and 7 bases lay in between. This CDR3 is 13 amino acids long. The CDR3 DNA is TGCGCCAGCAGCCAAGGGAGGGTCTATGGCTACACCTTC. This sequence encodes CASSQGRVYGYTF.

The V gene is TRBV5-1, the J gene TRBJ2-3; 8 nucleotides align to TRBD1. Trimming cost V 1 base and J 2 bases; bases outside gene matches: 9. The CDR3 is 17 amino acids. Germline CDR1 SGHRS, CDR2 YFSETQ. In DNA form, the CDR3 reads TGCGCCAGCAGCTTGAAGTCTACAGGGGGAGTCACAGATACGCAGTATTTT. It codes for CASSLKSTGGVTDTQYF.

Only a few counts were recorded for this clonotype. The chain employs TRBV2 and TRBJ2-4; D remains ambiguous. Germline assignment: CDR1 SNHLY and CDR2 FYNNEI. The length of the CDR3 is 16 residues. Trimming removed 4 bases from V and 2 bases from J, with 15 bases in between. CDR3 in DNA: TGTGCCAGCAGTGTCGGGCGCTTTGAAACCAAAAACATTCAGTACTTC. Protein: CASSVGRFETKNIQYF.

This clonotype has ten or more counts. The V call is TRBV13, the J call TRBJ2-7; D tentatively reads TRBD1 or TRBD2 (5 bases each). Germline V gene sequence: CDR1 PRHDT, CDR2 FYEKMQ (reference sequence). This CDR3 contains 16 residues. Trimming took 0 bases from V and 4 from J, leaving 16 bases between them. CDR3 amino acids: CASSLGIGARSYEQYF. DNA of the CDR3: TGTGCCAGCAGCTTAGGTATCGGGGCGAGGTCTTACGAGCAGTACTTC.

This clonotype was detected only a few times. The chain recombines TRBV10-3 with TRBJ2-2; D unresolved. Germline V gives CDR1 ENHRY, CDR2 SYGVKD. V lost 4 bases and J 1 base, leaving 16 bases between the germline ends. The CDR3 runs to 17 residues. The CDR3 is CAISAKGPTLNTGELFF. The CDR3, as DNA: TGTGCCATCAGTGCTAAGGGCCCGACCCTGAACACCGGGGAGCTGTTTTTT.

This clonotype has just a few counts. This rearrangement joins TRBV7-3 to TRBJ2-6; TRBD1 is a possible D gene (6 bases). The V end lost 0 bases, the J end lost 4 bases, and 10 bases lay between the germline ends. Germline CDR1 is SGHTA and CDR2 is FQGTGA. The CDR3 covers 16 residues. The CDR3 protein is CASSLTQGNGANVLTF. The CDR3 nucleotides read TGTGCCAGCAGCTTAACCCAGGGGAACGGGGCCAACGTCCTGACTTTC. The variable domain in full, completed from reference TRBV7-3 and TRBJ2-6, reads GAGVSQTPSNKVTEKGKYVELRCDPISGHTALYWYRQSLGQGPEFLIYFQGTGAADDSGLPNDRFFAVRPEGSVSTLKIQRTERGDSAVYLCASSLTQGNGANVLTFGAGSRLTVL.

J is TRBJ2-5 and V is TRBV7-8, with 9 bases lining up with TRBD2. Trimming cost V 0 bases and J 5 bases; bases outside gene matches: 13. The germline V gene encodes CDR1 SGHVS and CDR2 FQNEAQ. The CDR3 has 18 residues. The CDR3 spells CASSLAGTSGPIAETQYF. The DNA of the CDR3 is TGTGCCAGCAGCTTAGCGGGCACTAGCGGGCCTATAGCCGAGACCCAGTACTTC.

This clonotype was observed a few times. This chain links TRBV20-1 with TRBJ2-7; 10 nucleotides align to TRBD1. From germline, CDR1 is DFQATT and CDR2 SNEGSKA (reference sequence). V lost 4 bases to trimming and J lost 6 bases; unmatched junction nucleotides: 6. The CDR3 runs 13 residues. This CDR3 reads CSAMDRGVLEQYF. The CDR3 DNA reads TGCAGTGCTATGGACAGGGGGGTCCTCGAGCAGTACTTC.

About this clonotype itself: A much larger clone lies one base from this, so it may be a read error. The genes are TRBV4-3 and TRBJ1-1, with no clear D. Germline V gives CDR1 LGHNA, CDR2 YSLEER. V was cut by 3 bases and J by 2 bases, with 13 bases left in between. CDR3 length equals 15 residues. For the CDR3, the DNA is TGCGCCAGCAGCCATAAGAATAGCATAAACACTGAAGCTTTCTTT. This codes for CASSHKNSINTEAFF.

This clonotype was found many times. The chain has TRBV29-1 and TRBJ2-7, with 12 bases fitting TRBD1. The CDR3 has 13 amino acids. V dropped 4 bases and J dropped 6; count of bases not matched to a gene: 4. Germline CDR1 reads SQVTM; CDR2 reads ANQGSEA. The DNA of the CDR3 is TGCAGCGTTGTGGGGGACAGGGGGCGCGAGCAGTACTTC. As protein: CSVVGDRGREQYF.

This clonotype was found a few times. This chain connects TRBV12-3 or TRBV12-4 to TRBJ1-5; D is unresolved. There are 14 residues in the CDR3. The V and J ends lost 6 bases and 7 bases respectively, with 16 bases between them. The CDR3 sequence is CASRSRLVTQPQHF. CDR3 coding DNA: TGTGCCAGCAGGTCAAGGTTAGTTACACAGCCCCAGCATTTT.

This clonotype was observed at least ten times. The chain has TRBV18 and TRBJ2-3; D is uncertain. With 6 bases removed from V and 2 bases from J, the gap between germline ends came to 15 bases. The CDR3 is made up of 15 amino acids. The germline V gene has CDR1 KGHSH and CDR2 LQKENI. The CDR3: CASSRPFSATDTQYF. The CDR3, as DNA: TGTGCCAGCTCGCGACCATTCAGTGCCACAGATACGCAGTATTTT. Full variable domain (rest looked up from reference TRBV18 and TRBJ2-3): NAGVMQNPRHLVRRRGQEARLRCSPMKGHSHVYWYRQLPEEGLKFMVYLQKENIIDESGMPKERFSAEFPKEGPSILRIQQVVRGDSAAYFCASSRPFSATDTQYFGPGTRLTVL.